These 3 T cell receptor beta chains were sequenced from one sample in a study of T cell responses to AZD1222 COVID-19 vaccine. Produced via immunoSEQ multiplex PCR; TCRdb's table is partial and in-frame only. The sample lists roughly 58,000 clones; roughly 89% were seen once. Sequenced material: peripheral blood, taken 28 days after the second AZD1222 dose. Receptors originate from an adult who received the AZD1222 COVID-19 vaccine.

The chain joins TRBV6-1 to TRBJ2-7; D gene ambiguous. V lost 2 bases, J lost 0 bases, and 8 bases lay in between. The CDR3 sequence is 14 residues long. Germline V gives CDR1 MNHNS, CDR2 SASEGT. The CDR3 loop is CASSELYSSYEQYF. CDR3 sequence (DNA): TGTGCCAGCAGTGAACTGTATAGCTCCTACGAGCAGTACTTC.

This clone was seen just once. An end of the junction does not agree with germline; a read error may underlie this. The chain is built from TRBV7-9 and TRBJ2-1; D might be TRBD1 or TRBD2, each matching 5 bases. The CDR3 has 14 amino acids. Germline assignment: CDR1 SEHNR and CDR2 FQNEAQ (reference sequence). CDR3 residues: CASRLGDPYNEQFF. CDR3 coding DNA: TGTGCCAGCCGCTTGGGGGATCCCTACAATGAGCAGTTCTTC.

The rearrangement joins TRBV29-1 to TRBJ2-1; the D gene is possibly TRBD1 (6 bases). Germline CDR1 and CDR2: SQVTM and ANQGSEA. This CDR3 contains 15 residues. Trimming cost V 0 bases and J 0 bases, with 9 bases left between them. CDR3 protein: CSVEETGTSYNEQFF. CDR3 nucleotide sequence: TGCAGCGTTGAAGAAACAGGGACCTCCTACAATGAGCAGTTCTTC.